The 16 T cell receptor beta chains given below trace back to one sample, sequenced in a study of T cells in Graves' hyperthyroidism and ophthalmopathy. The source material, RNA transcripts, was used to amplify TCR beta CDR3 regions. The HTBI set primed first-round TCR CDR3 RT-PCR. Each CDR3 protein gets one entry after TCRdb re-called the multiplex PCR reads with MiXCR. In the table there are about 560,000 distinct CDR3 sequences, 16% of which are singletons. Sequenced material: blood. The receptors come from a woman aged 18-35 years with Graves' hyperthyroidism.

The table lists this clonotype with many counts. The chain is built from TRBV20-1 and TRBJ2-7; tentatively, D is TRBD1 (6 bases). V lost 6 bases and J lost 5, with 20 bases in between. The length of the CDR3 is 14 residues. Germline lookup yields CDR1 DFQATT and CDR2 SNEGSKA (reference sequence). CDR3 bases: TGCAGTGCCTCTCGGGCAGGGGTTCTGGACGAGCAGTACTTC. Residues: CSASRAGVLDEQYF.

This clonotype was detected a few times. The rearrangement uses TRBV6-1 and TRBJ1-5; no firm D call. There are 12 residues in the CDR3. V lost 6 bases and J 10 bases, leaving 13 bases between the germline ends. Looked up from germline, CDR1 is MNHNS and CDR2 is SASEGT. CDR3 sequence (DNA): TGTGCCAGCAGAGCCGGACCCGAACCCCAGCATTTT. Translated, it gives CASRAGPEPQHF.

There are a few counts of this clonotype. The V gene is TRBV20-1, the J gene TRBJ2-7, with TRBD2 matching over 7 bases. This CDR3 contains 14 residues. Germline CDR1 reads DFQATT; CDR2 reads SNEGSKA (reference sequence). V lost 1 base and J lost 3; bases outside the gene matches: 6. The CDR3 loop reads CSARAPTSSYEQYF. The DNA of the CDR3 is TGCAGTGCTAGAGCCCCGACTAGCAGCTACGAGCAGTACTTC.

On this clonotype itself: A much bigger clone sits one base away, suggesting this may be a read error. This likely comes from a read error, as the CDR3 has no conserved phenylalanine or tryptophan at its end. The rearrangement links TRBV7-2 to TRBJ1-5; D gene ambiguous. CDR1 SGHTA and CDR2 FQGNSA come from the germline V gene. This CDR3 contains 15 residues. The V end lost 1 base, the J end lost 0 bases, and 7 bases lay between the germline ends. CDR3 nucleotide sequence: TGTGCCAGCAGCTTAGTTTTGGATAGCAATCAGCCCCAGCATCTT. Its translation is CASSLVLDSNQPQHL.

CDR3: CAWFRGQSGGDGYTF. CDR3 bases: TGTGCCTGGTTCCGGGGACAGTCTGGTGGAGATGGCTACACCTTC. The chain has TRBV30 and TRBJ1-2; 7 nucleotides align to TRBD1. This CDR3 spans 15 amino acids. The V and J ends lost 5 bases and 6 bases, in that order; junction bases with no gene match: 15. CDR1 and CDR2 (germline): GTSNPN, SVGIG (reference sequence). The variable domain in full, completed from reference TRBV30 and TRBJ1-2, reads SQTIHQWPATLVQPVGSPLSLECTVEGTSNPNLYWYRQAAGRGLQLLFYSVGIGQISSEVPQNLSASRPQDRQFILSSKKLLLSDSGFYLCAWFRGQSGGDGYTFGSGTRLTVV.

This clonotype was recorded at least ten times. The chain couples TRBV7-2 to TRBJ2-7; TRBD1 matches 9 bases. V lost 2 bases to trimming and J lost 4 bases; unmatched junction nucleotides: 18. The germline CDR1 and CDR2 sequences are SGHTA and FQGNSA. The CDR3 extends over 19 amino acids. The CDR3, as DNA: TGTGCCAGCAGCTTATTCGGGACAGGGTCTTCCAAGATCAATTACGAGCAGTACTTC. This translates into CASSLFGTGSSKINYEQYF.

This clonotype was found a few times. The chain joins TRBV13 to TRBJ2-5, with TRBD2 matching 8 bases. The germline gives CDR1 PRHDT, CDR2 FYEKMQ (reference sequence). The ends lost 0 bases at V and 4 bases at J; junction bases unmatched: 4. The CDR3 has 15 amino acids. CDR3 region: CASSLGLAEGETQYF. CDR3 sequence (DNA): TGTGCCAGCAGCTTAGGACTAGCGGAGGGAGAGACCCAGTACTTC. The full variable domain, in which reference TRBV13 and TRBJ2-5 provide the parts outside the CDR3, is AAGVIQSPRHLIKEKRETATLKCYPIPRHDTVYWYQQGPGQDPQFLISFYEKMQSDKGSIPDRFSAQQFSDYHSELNMSSLELGDSALYFCASSLGLAEGETQYFGPGTRLLVL.

The gene calls are TRBV7-8 and TRBJ1-3; D call uncertain. The V and J ends lost 5 bases and 2 bases respectively, with 10 bases between them. Germline-derived CDR1 and CDR2 are SGHVS and FQNEAQ. The CDR3 is 14 amino acids. DNA for the CDR3: TGTGCCAGCAGCGCCCGCGGGCCTGGAAACACCATATATTTT. This gives the protein CASSARGPGNTIYF. The full variable domain, in which reference TRBV7-8 and TRBJ1-3 provide the parts outside the CDR3, is GAGVSQSPRYKVAKRGQDVALRCDPISGHVSLFWYQQALGQGPEFLTYFQNEAQLDKSGLPSDRFFAERPEGSVSTLKIQRTQQEDSAVYLCASSARGPGNTIYFGEGSWLTVV.

The V call is TRBV19, the J call TRBJ1-2; D may be TRBD1 (6 bases). Trimming shortened V by 3 bases and J by 5 bases, and 16 bases separated the two germline ends. CDR3 length: 15 amino acids. The germline gives CDR1 LNHDA, CDR2 SQIVND (reference sequence). The CDR3 DNA is TGTGCCAGTAGTATTGCCGGGGGCGCCGGTTATGGCTACACCTTC. This encodes CASSIAGGAGYGYTF.

This clonotype was found a few times. The rearrangement uses TRBV15 and TRBJ2-5; D tentatively fits TRBD1 or TRBD2 (7 bases each). From germline, CDR1 is LNHNV and CDR2 YYDKDF (reference sequence). The CDR3 has 17 amino acids. With 0 bases removed from V and 5 bases from J, the gap between germline ends came to 19 bases. CDR3 bases: TGTGCCACCAGCAGAGATCTGGGCAGGGGGGGGGTGGAGACCCAGTACTTC. Translation: CATSRDLGRGGVETQYF.

Only a few counts were recorded for this clonotype. The V call is TRBV18, the J call TRBJ2-4, with D possibly matching TRBD2 (6 bases). V was trimmed by 4 bases and J by 0 bases, leaving 13 bases between them. Germline V gives CDR1 KGHSH, CDR2 LQKENI. The CDR3 runs to 16 residues. The DNA of the CDR3 is TGTGCCAGCTCACACCGGGACTCAATAGCCAAAAACATTCAGTACTTC. This codes for CASSHRDSIAKNIQYF.

In this sample, this clonotype turned up many times. The chain uses TRBV20-1 and TRBJ1-1, with a possible D match to TRBD1 (6 bases). CDR3 length equals 15 residues. V lost 0 bases to trimming and J lost 2 bases, with 13 bases between them. Germline V gives CDR1 DFQATT, CDR2 SNEGSKA (reference sequence). CDR3 protein: CSARDGRDINTEAFF. The CDR3 region has the DNA TGCAGTGCTAGAGATGGACGGGACATCAACACTGAAGCTTTCTTT.

Note on this clonotype: The final CDR3 position lacks the conserved phenylalanine or tryptophan, pointing to a likely read error. The V and J genes are TRBV5-1 and TRBJ1-1; TRBD1 might be the D (6 bases). Looked up from germline, CDR1 is SGHRS and CDR2 is YFSETQ. Trimming stripped 3 bases from V and 2 bases from J, with 11 bases between. The CDR3 loop spans 14 amino acids. CDR3 nucleotides: TGCGCCAGCAGCTCCGAGGGGGGAAACACTGAAGCTTTCTCT. It yields the protein CASSSEGGNTEAFS.

This clonotype was seen only once. A read error is possible here, since a much larger clone lies one base away. The rearrangement joins TRBV2 to TRBJ1-1; D is unclear. The CDR3 covers 15 residues. Germline CDR1 reads SNHLY; CDR2 reads FYNNEI. V gave up 11 bases and J gave up 0 bases, with 19 bases separating them. CDR3 sequence: CAGTGGVLMNTEAFF. Here the CDR3 DNA reads TGTGCCGGCACCGGTGGAGTACTGATGAACACTGAAGCTTTCTTT.

The gene calls are TRBV29-1 and TRBJ1-1; D uncertain. The CDR3 loop spans 9 amino acids. V shed 5 bases and J shed 11 bases, with 9 bases lying between them. Germline loops: CDR1 SQVTM, CDR2 ANQGSEA. CDR3 bases: TGCAGCGTTAGCCACAACGCTTTCTTT. Residues: CSVSHNAFF. Based on the CDR3 plus reference TRBV29-1 and TRBJ1-1, the full variable domain is SAVISQKPSRDICQRGTSLTIQCQVDSQVTMMFWYRQQPGQSLTLIATANQGSEATYESGFVIDKFPISRPNLTFSTLTVSNMSPEDSSIYLCSVSHNAFFGQGTRLTVV.

This clonotype was seen many times. The chain carries TRBV20-1 and TRBJ2-5; 7 positions match TRBD1. The V gene's germline CDR1 is DFQATT and CDR2 SNEGSKA (reference sequence). The CDR3 covers 14 residues. V shed 1 base and J 3 bases; nucleotides not matched to a gene: 5. The DNA for the CDR3 is TGCAGTGCTAGAGGACAGGGAAGAGAAGAGACCCAGTACTTC. This sequence encodes CSARGQGREETQYF.